This T cell receptor beta chain was observed in a study of blood T cell repertoires in COVID-19 (dated by TCRdb to 2018 to 2020). About the investigation overall: Samples covering the acute and convalescent phases of COVID-19 were provided by collaborators in the United States, Italy and Spain. The material from the prospective study consisted of cDNA or gDNA derived from T cells, B-cell-depleted T cells, or PBMCs. Samples were obtained from the ongoing ImmuneRACE study (first 160 participants) and from over 1,000 subjects provided by 6 global collaborators. Sample metadata almost always included a de-identified subject ID, COVID-19 status, age in years and sex. Subjects who had been exposed to COVID-19, were actively infected with it, or had recovered from it provided the deeply sampled blood TCRbeta repertoires that made up the dataset. The repertoires were released in a freely available public database meant as a resource for research on the immune response to SARS-CoV-2. Where available, HLA class I and class II types were taken from metadata supplied by the sample provider and were not determined by assay-based typing. The full study reports these points: Clinical and demographic metadata were provided uncurated, with the amount varying by source and participant.

Per the germline V gene (reference sequence), WNHNN is the CDR1 and SYGVQD is the CDR2. The CDR3 covers 14 residues, taking in both the cysteine and the phenylalanine. The kept DNA is CDR3 alone, 42 bases in frame from the first base. The trim is 3 bases for V and 5 bases for J, with a gap of 13 bases between the germline ends. The immunoSEQ Assay, a bias-controlled multiplex PCR, was used to amplify TCRbeta CDR3 regions from genomic DNA. The original pipeline was this. Nucleated cell counts per sample were estimated from amplification of reference gene primers within the assay. To quantify the absolute abundance of each unique TCRbeta CDR3 rearrangement, sequence reads were collapsed and filtered. Productive Simpson clonality was computed per sample as the square root of Simpson's diversity index over productive rearrangements. TCRdb provides this immuneACCESS table in a form limited to in-frame rearrangements. Some clones are lacking; in checked studies, under half of them reflect an unresolved V gene, and why the rest are absent is not known. V, J and clone size were drawn from that table, and D and trimming were deduced from the DNA. The sample table records roughly 250,000 clones; approximately 86% of these occur just once. Of the sample, 0.87% is held by the ten largest clones.

At one collaborating source in Seattle, patients were enrolled during active infection and were followed longitudinally through the course of disease. Whole blood was collected in K2EDTA tubes by collaborating institutions according to the institutions' own protocols. For TCRbeta analysis, collaborators shipped samples in one of three forms: frozen whole blood, isolated PBMCs, or DNA extracted from either of those sample types. Of note for this clone: The target of this receptor is not known. No much larger clone is present one base from it, and per-base qualities are unavailable.

The sequence was obtained from a human donor with COVID-19, enrolled during active disease. The donor label of this sample is uncertain. This chain is built from TRBV10-1 and TRBJ2-5; a tentative D call is TRBD2 (5 bases match). What was sequenced was peripheral blood. The CDR3 here reads CASSDRRGGETQYF. The nucleotide sequence reads TGCGCCAGCAGTGATCGACGGGGTGGGGAGACCCAGTACTTC.